The rows below give T cell receptor beta chains drawn from one sample of a study of CDR3 diversity in severe acne. TCRdb reprocessed the PCR reads with MiXCR, giving one entry per CDR3 protein. The data show about 76,000 distinct CDR3 sequences, with 51% seen just once and 13% to 15% held by the top ten. The sample consisted of blood. All receptors come from a male donor in good health, without acne. The CDR3 runs from the conserved cysteine through the conserved F or W. D genes are given only for firm matches. Only some rows state a clone size, as once, few, many or a class for expanded clones.

16,TRBV4-2,TRBD2,-,TRBJ2-1,TGTGCCAGCAGCCAGGAGGCGGGGGGGCTACGGGATACGCAGTTCTTC,CASSQEAGGLRDTQFF
19,TRBV7-9,-,-,TRBJ2-1,TGTGCCAGCAGCACGGGCAGCCCCTTCCCACTGTGCTCCTACAATGAGCAGTTCTTC,CASSTGSPFPLCSYNEQFF
22,TRBV2,-,once,TRBJ1-5,-,CATVHGTAGSYNEQFFGQPQHF
13,TRBV28,-,-,TRBJ2-5,TGTGCCAGCAGTCTCGGAGGGCTGGAGACCCAGTACTTC,CASSLGGLETQYF
15,TRBV7-2,TRBD2,many,TRBJ2-7,TGTGCCAGCAGCTTAGTACTAGCGGAGGTCTACGAGCAGTACTTC,CASSLVLAEVYEQYF
16,TRBV25-1,-,few,TRBJ2-7,TGTGCCACCCAGGGTCCCGACGGACACCGAATCTACGAGCAGTACTTC,CATQGPDGHRIYEQYF
12,TRBV20-1,TRBD2,-,TRBJ2-3,TGCAGTGCTAGACTAGCGGACAATGAGCAGTATTTT,CSARLADNEQYF
14,TRBV4-1,TRBD2,many,TRBJ2-7,TGCGCCAGCAGCCATGCGGGACTAGCGTCCGAGCAGTACTTC,CASSHAGLASEQYF
16,TRBV5-1,TRBD2,-,TRBJ2-5,TGCGCCAGCAGCTTCTCGGGACTAGCGGGATTGGGGACCCAGTACTTC,CASSFSGLAGLGTQYF
15,TRBV7-4,TRBD1,-,TRBJ1-6,TGTGCCAGCAGCCAAGCGGGACAGGTCAATTCACCCCTCCACTTT,CASSQAGQVNSPLHF
16,TRBV7-9,TRBD2,-,TRBJ2-5,TGTGCCAGCAGCCCATTAGCGGGGGGTATCCAAGAGACCCAGTACTTC,CASSPLAGGIQETQYF
16,TRBV14,TRBD2,-,TRBJ2-3,TGTGCCAGCAGCCAACTAGCGGGAGGTTCTTCAGATACGCAGTATTTT,CASSQLAGGSSDTQYF
15,TRBV9,TRBD1,-,TRBJ1-3,TGTGCCAGCAGCGACAGGGGCACCTCTGGAAACACCATATATTTT,CASSDRGTSGNTIYF
11,TRBV20-1,-,-,TRBJ2-2,TGCAGTGCTAGAGCTACAGGGGAGCTGTTTTTT,CSARATGELFF
14,TRBV19,-,-,TRBJ2-7,TGTGCCAGTAGGAAGACCGGGACCATCTCCGAGCAGTACTTC,CASRKTGTISEQYF
8,TRBV6-5,-,-,TRBJ2-3,TGTGCCAGCAGTTCGCAGTATTTT,CASSSQYF
15,TRBV7-6,-,-,TRBJ2-5,TGTGCCAGCAGCTTAGCGGGAGACCCCCAAGAGACCCAGTACTTC,CASSLAGDPQETQYF
16,TRBV5-4,TRBD2,-,TRBJ2-7,TGTGCCAGCAGCCCACAACGATCTAGCGGGTCCTACGAGCAGTACTTC,CASSPQRSSGSYEQYF
18,TRBV6-6,-,many,TRBJ1-6,TGTGCCAGCAGTTACTTTTCCAGTAGGGGCTCCTATAATTCACCCCTCCACTTT,CASSYFSSRGSYNSPLHF
12,TRBV20-1,-,-,TRBJ2-5,TGCAGTGCTGTACAGGGTAGGGAGACCCAGTACTTC,CSAVQGRETQYF
15,TRBV2,-,-,TRBJ2-6,TGTGCCAGCGGGGGCGCAAGCTCTGGGGCCAACGTCCTGACTTTC,CASGGASSGANVLTF
13,TRBV29-1,TRBD1,once,TRBJ2-7,TGCAGCGTAGGGGGACAGGAATCCTACGAGCAGTACTTC,CSVGGQESYEQYF
12,TRBV24-1,-,-,TRBJ2-7,TGTGCCAGCTCCTTCACCTCCTACGAGCAGTACTTC,CASSFTSYEQYF
17,TRBV10-3,-,once,TRBJ2-7,TGTGCCATCAGTGATTCCCAGGGGCCGTCTCTCTCCTACGAGCAGTACTTC,CAISDSQGPSLSYEQYF
14,TRBV6-4,TRBD2,-,TRBJ2-7,TGTGCCAGCAGTGGCGGGACTAGCGGGGACGAGCAGTACTTC,CASSGGTSGDEQYF
15,TRBV7-3,TRBD1,many,TRBJ2-2,TGTGCCAGCAGCCTGACAGGGGGATCTGCCGGGGAGCTGTTTTTT,CASSLTGGSAGELFF
14,TRBV5-8,-,-,TRBJ1-3,TGTGCCAGCAGCTCGGGTCTTACTGGAAACACCATATATTTT,CASSSGLTGNTIYF
11,TRBV24-1,-,-,TRBJ2-3,TGTGCCACCAGTGAATCAGATACGCAGTATTTT,CATSESDTQYF
15,TRBV20-1,-,-,TRBJ2-5,TGCAGTGCTAGAGATCTCGCTAGCGCCGAAGAGACCCAGTACTTC,CSARDLASAEETQYF
16,TRBV20-1,TRBD1,-,TRBJ2-7,TGCAGTGCTAGAAGGCCGGGACAGACGAGCTCCTACGAGCAGTACTTC,CSARRPGQTSSYEQYF
12,TRBV19,TRBD1,-,TRBJ1-4,TGTGCCAGTAGGGGACAGGGGGCGAAACTGTTTTTT,CASRGQGAKLFF
14,TRBV5-1,-,few,TRBJ1-1,TGCGCCAGCAGCGGGCCGGGGGGGGGCACTGAAGCTTTCTTT,CASSGPGGGTEAFF
13,TRBV2,-,few,TRBJ2-2,TGTGCCAGCAGTGATTTGGGCGGCGGGGAGCTGTTTTTT,CASSDLGGGELFF
15,TRBV20-1,-,once,TRBJ2-7,TGCAGTGCTAGGTTAACGGCGTTAGGGGCCGGCGAGCAGTACTTC,CSARLTALGAGEQYF
17,TRBV6-5,TRBD2,-,TRBJ2-2,TGTGCCAGCAGTTCAGGGAGGCGGGGGAGGAACACCGGGGAGCTGTCTTGG,CASSSGRRGRNTGELSW
15,TRBV10-3,TRBD2,-,TRBJ2-1,TGTGCCATCAGGGGGGGACTAGCGACCTACAATGAGCAGTTCTTC,CAIRGGLATYNEQFF
15,TRBV5-4,TRBD2,-,TRBJ2-7,TGTGCCAGCAGCTTGGTGGCGGGAGGGGCGTACGAGCAGTACTTC,CASSLVAGGAYEQYF
18,TRBV10-1,TRBD1,-,TRBJ1-4,TGCGCCAGCAGTGTCGGATCGGGACAGGGGGCGCGATCTGAAAAACTGTTTTTT,CASSVGSGQGARSEKLFF
14,TRBV2,-,few,TRBJ1-5,TGTGCCAGTCGGACCGACAGCCCAAATCAGCCCCGGCATTTT,CASRTDSPNQPRHF
14,TRBV7-4,TRBD2,-,TRBJ2-1,TGTGCCAGCAGCCTAGCGGGAGGGCTGAATGAGCAGTTCTTC,CASSLAGGLNEQFF
13,TRBV30,TRBD1,many,TRBJ1-4,TGTGCCTGGACCCGGGACAGGGGTGGAAAACTGTTTTTT,CAWTRDRGGKLFF
15,TRBV6-1,TRBD2,-,TRBJ2-1,TGTGCCGGGGGGGGGGGAGCTGGAATTGGGGGTGAGCAGTTCTTC,CAGGGGAGIGGEQFF
18,TRBV7-6,TRBD2,-,TRBJ2-5,TGTGCCAGCAGCCCCCGGACTAGCGGGAACCTGTACCAAGAGACCCAGTACTTC,CASSPRTSGNLYQETQYF
15,TRBV7-3,-,-,TRBJ1-6,TGTGCCAGCAGCGGAGGGGTCACACCAAGTAGCCCCCTCCACTTT,CASSGGVTPSSPLHF
15,TRBV24-1,-,few,TRBJ1-5,TGTGCCACCAGTGATTCCGACGGTAGCAATCAGCCCCAGCATTTT,CATSDSDGSNQPQHF
14,TRBV29-1,-,-,TRBJ1-1,TGCAGCGTTGGGGTCAACTCCGGGGTCCTTAAAGCTTTCTTT,CSVGVNSGVLKAFF
15,TRBV4-1,-,-,TRBJ2-7,TGCGCCAGCAGCCAAAATCCCGCGATGGACTACGAGCAGTACTTC,CASSQNPAMDYEQYF
16,TRBV6-5,-,-,TRBJ1-1,TGTGCCAGCAGCCACCGGGGGGGCAGGGGTGGTACTGAAGCTTTCTTT,CASSHRGGRGGTEAFF
18,TRBV7-9,TRBD2,-,TRBJ2-5,TGTGCCAGCAGCTTAGTACAGTTGGCTAGCGGGAGTTCAGAGACCCAGTACTTC,CASSLVQLASGSSETQYF
14,TRBV20-1,-,once,TRBJ1-3,TGCAGTGCCACCCCGGGCAGGGACGGAAACACCATATATTTT,CSATPGRDGNTIYF
17,TRBV7-2,TRBD2,-,TRBJ2-5,TGTGCCAGCAGCACACACGGGACTAGCGGAGGGCGGGAGACCCAGTACTTC,CASSTHGTSGGRETQYF
13,TRBV11-1,-,-,TRBJ2-7,TGTGCCAGCACGCGGGACGGCTCCTACGAGCAGTACTTC,CASTRDGSYEQYF
14,TRBV19,-,many,TRBJ1-1,TGTGCCAGTAGTATTCCCCATGGGGGGCAAAGGGCTTTCTTT,CASSIPHGGQRAFF
14,TRBV7-2,-,-,TRBJ2-5,TGTGCCAGCACCCCCGGGGGTCTACAAGAGACCCAGTACTTC,CASTPGGLQETQYF